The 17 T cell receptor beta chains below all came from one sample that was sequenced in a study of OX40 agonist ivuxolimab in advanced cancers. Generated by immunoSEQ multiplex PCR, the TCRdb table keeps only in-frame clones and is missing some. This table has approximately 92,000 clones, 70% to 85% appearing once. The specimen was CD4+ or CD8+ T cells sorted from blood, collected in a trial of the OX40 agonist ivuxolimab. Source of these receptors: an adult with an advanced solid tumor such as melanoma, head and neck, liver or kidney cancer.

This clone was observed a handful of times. CDR3 nucleotide sequence: TGCGCCAGCAGCTTGGGTCCGGGACAAGCTCTGGGCTACACCTTC. Its protein is CASSLGPGQALGYTF. The V call is TRBV5-1, the J call TRBJ1-2; D might be TRBD1 (6 bases). The germline V gene encodes CDR1 SGHRS and CDR2 YFSETQ. This CDR3 has 15 residues. V lost 0 bases, J lost 8 bases, and 17 bases lay in between.

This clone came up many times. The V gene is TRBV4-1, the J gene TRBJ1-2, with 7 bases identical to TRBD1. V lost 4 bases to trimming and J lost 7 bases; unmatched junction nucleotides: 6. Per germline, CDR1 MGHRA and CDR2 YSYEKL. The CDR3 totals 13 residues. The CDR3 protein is CASSPLGTVGYTF. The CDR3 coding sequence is TGCGCCAGCAGCCCGTTGGGGACAGTTGGCTACACCTTC.

Here the CDR3 DNA reads TGTGCCAGCAGTTTATATGGGGGTTATGGCTACACCTTC. This gives the protein CASSLYGGYGYTF. V usage is TRBV27 and J usage is TRBJ1-2, with a possible D match to TRBD1 (5 bases). Deletions cut 1 base from V and 5 bases from J, with 8 bases between. CDR1 is MNHEY, CDR2 SMNVEV, per germline (reference sequence). This CDR3 has 13 amino acids.

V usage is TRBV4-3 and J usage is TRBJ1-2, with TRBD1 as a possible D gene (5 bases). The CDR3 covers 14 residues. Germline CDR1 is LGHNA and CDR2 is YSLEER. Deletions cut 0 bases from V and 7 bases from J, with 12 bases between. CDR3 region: CASSQDRGAAGYTF. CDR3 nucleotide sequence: TGCGCCAGCAGCCAAGATCGAGGGGCGGCTGGCTACACCTTC.

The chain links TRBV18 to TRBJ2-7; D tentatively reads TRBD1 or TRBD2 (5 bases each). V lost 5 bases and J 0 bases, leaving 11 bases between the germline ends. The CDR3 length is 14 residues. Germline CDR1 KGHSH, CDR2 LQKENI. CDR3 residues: CASSIGDGSYEQYF. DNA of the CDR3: TGTGCCAGCTCAATTGGGGACGGCTCCTACGAGCAGTACTTC.

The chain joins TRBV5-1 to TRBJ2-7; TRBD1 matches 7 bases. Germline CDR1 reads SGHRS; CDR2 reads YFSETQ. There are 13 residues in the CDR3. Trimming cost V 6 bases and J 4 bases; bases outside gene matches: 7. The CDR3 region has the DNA TGCGCCAGCACCGGACAGGCGAGTTACGAGCAGTACTTC. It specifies CASTGQASYEQYF.

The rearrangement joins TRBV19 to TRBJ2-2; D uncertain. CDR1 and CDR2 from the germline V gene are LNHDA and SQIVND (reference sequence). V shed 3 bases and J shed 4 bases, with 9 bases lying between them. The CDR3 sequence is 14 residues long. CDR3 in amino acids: CASSIKGSTGELFF. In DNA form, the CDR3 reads TGTGCCAGTAGTATTAAGGGAAGCACCGGGGAGCTGTTTTTT. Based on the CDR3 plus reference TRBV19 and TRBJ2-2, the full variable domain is DGGITQSPKYLFRKEGQNVTLSCEQNLNHDAMYWYRQDPGQGLRLIYYSQIVNDFQKGDIAEGYSVSREKKESFPLTVTSAQKNPTAFYLCASSIKGSTGELFFGEGSRLTVL.

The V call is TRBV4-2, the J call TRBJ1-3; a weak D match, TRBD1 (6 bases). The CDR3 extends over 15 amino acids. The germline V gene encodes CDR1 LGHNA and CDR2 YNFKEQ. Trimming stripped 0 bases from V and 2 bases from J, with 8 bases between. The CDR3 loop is CASSQERGTGNTIYF. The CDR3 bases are TGTGCCAGCAGCCAAGAAAGGGGGACTGGAAACACCATATATTTT.

The CDR3 loop reads CASSLRVEGIYGYTF. The CDR3 region has the DNA TGTGCCAGCAGCTTACGCGTCGAGGGGATCTATGGCTACACCTTC. The V and J genes are TRBV7-8 and TRBJ1-2; a weak D match, TRBD1 (5 bases). The CDR3 contains 15 residues. Trimming took 2 bases from V and 4 from J, leaving 14 bases between them. The germline V gene encodes CDR1 SGHVS and CDR2 FQNEAQ.

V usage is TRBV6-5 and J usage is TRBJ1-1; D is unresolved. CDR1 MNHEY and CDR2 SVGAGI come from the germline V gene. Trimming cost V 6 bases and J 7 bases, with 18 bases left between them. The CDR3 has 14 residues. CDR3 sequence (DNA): TGTGCCAGCAGGGAATCTGGTCGAATCGGTGAAGCTTTCTTT. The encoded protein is CASRESGRIGEAFF.

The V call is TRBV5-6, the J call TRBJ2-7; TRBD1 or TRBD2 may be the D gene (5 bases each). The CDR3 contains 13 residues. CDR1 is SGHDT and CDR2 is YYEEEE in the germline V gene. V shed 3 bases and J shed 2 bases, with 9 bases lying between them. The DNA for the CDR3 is TGTGCCAGCAGCTATCAGGGACCCTACGAGCAGTACTTC. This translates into CASSYQGPYEQYF.

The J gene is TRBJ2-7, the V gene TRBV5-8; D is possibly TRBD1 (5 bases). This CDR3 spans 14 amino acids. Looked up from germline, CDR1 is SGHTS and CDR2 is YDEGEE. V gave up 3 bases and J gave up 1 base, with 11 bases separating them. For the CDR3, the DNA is TGTGCCAGCAGCTACGCAGGGCCATCCTACGAGCAGTACTTC. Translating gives CASSYAGPSYEQYF. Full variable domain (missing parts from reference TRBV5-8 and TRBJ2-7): EAGVTQSPTHLIKTRGQQATLRCSPISGHTSVYWYQQALGLGLQFLLWYDEGEERNRGNFPPRFSGRQFPNYSSELNVNALELEDSALYLCASSYAGPSYEQYFGPGTRLTVT.

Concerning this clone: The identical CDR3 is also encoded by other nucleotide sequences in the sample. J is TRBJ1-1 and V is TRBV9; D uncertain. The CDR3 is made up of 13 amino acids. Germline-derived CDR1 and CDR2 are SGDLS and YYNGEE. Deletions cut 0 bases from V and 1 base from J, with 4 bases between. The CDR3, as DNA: TGTGCCAGCAGCGTAGCACAGAACACTGAAGCTTTCTTT. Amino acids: CASSVAQNTEAFF.

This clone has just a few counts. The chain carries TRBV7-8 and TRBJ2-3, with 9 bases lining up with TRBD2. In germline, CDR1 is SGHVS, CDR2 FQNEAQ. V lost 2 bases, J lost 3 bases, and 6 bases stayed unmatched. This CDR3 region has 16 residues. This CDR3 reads CASSLLAGVRTDTQYF. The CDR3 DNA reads TGTGCCAGCAGCTTATTAGCGGGAGTCCGGACAGATACGCAGTATTTT. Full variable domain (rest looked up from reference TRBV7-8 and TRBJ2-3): GAGVSQSPRYKVAKRGQDVALRCDPISGHVSLFWYQQALGQGPEFLTYFQNEAQLDKSGLPSDRFFAERPEGSVSTLKIQRTQQEDSAVYLCASSLLAGVRTDTQYFGPGTRLTVL.

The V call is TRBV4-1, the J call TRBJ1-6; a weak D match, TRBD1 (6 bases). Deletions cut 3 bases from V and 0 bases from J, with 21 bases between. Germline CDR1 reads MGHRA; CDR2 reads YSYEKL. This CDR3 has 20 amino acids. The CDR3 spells CASSQDSRWDMSSYNSPLHF. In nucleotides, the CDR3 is TGCGCCAGCAGCCAGGACAGCCGATGGGATATGAGCTCCTATAATTCACCCCTCCACTTT.

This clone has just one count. The CDR3 is CASSRRLSGATEAFF. The CDR3 DNA follows: TGTGCCAGCAGTAGACGGTTATCAGGGGCCACTGAAGCTTTCTTT. V gene TRBV27 combines with J gene TRBJ1-1, with D perhaps matching TRBD1 (6 bases). V lost 5 bases and J 4 bases, leaving 17 bases between the germline ends. This CDR3 spans 15 amino acids. CDR1 and CDR2 (germline): MNHEY, SMNVEV (reference sequence).

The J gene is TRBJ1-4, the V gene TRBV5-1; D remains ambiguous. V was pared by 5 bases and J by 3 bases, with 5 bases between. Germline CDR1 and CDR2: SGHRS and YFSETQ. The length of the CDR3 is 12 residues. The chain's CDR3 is CASREANEKLFF. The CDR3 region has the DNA TGCGCCAGCAGAGAAGCTAATGAAAAACTGTTTTTT. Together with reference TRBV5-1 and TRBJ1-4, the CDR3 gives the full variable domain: KAGVTQTPRYLIKTRGQQVTLSCSPISGHRSVSWYQQTPGQGLQFLFEYFSETQRNKGNFPGRFSGRQFSNSRSEMNVSTLELGDSALYLCASREANEKLFFGSGTQLSVL.